This T cell receptor beta chain was captured by sequencing in a study of shared clonotypes between healthy human individuals. Across the whole study: The donor group consisted of two women and three men, aged 18 to 49.

Germline V CDR1 and CDR2: SGHNT, YENEEA. J lost 10 bases, V lost 6 bases, and 7 bases had no gene match. CDR3 length: 14 residues. Sorted subsets were amplified in replicate PCRs using around 220 ng DNA, around 30,000 T cell genomes. TCRdb keeps only in-frame clones here, not all; method: immunoSEQ multiplex PCR. Here the sample spans fewer than 3 million clones, 85% to 95% being singletons. About this clone itself: Its antigen is currently unknown.

Points from the study as a whole: The study found lower generation probabilities in non-shared clonotypes than in those shared by all four donors. Sharing across four donors was highest in naive CD4 (approximately 5%) and lowest in memory CD8 (0.4%).

The clonotype originates from a man aged 18 to 29 in good health. Some clones in this sample may be carry-over from other donors' samples. The sequenced sample consisted of naive CD4+ T cells from PBMCs. As to subset: CD45RA+ positively selected. V usage is TRBV11-3 and J usage is TRBJ2-1, with 12 bases aligning to TRBD1. The CDR3 region is CASRRGQGASEQFF. CDR3 sequence (DNA): TGTGCCAGCAGGCGGGGACAGGGGGCTTCGGAGCAGTTCTTC.